This T cell receptor (beta chain) was recovered during a study of cytomegalovirus exposure and HLA in healthy donors (dated by TCRdb to about 2017). Regarding the research as a whole: In an earlier analysis of 587 of the donors, 276 Gb of sequence data and approximately 100 million unique TCR beta sequences from about 190 million T cells were reported. High-throughput TCR immunosequencing, statistical association of individual TCRs with disease status, and machine learning were combined to predict cytomegalovirus infection status. An early release covering around 630 HLA-typed donors comprised about 320 gigabases of sequencing data and 65 million to 100 million unique TCR sequences. Four or five DR-DQ haplotypes were handled as single units for association and clustering, since linkage in the cohort was strong. Among some 400 genotyped donors of the cohort, an average of approximately 200,000 unique TCR beta nucleotide sequences was sequenced per donor, of which roughly 18% were non-productive. Besides the first cohort of 500 to 700 subjects, a separate validation cohort made up of over 95 different subjects was used. The T cell repertoires of 666 subjects were profiled by immunosequencing and related to cytomegalovirus serostatus. Every repertoire in the discovery cohort had been generated on one and the same sequencing platform. Genome-wide SNP genotypes for about three fifths of the roughly 670 donors were used in a later genetic analysis, which treated that subset as a discovery cohort. The genetic ancestry cluster associated with self-reported Caucasian donors included 80% to 90% of the roughly 390 genotyped donors. The number of donors typed differed by locus, with about 629-630 for A, B, C, DRB1 and DQB1, roughly 520 for DQA1, over 600 for DPA1, and 450 to 480 for DPB1. In an earlier analysis of roughly 580 of the donors, high-throughput TCR beta sequencing was used to judge whether each TCR beta V gene segment behaved as functional or pseudogenic. The study aimed to test whether signatures of past pathogen exposure could be identified by cataloging public T cell receptors. In a later analysis, previously published TCR beta repertoires from 500 to 750 donors were re-analyzed and high-resolution HLA genotyping was added so that TCR occurrence patterns could be studied. Rather than using new phenotypic data, the later analysis identified candidate immune exposures from TCR beta sequences and from how often those sequences occurred across donors. Donor age, sex, ethnicity and CMV serostatus were collected together with the repertoire data. Class I and class II HLA loci were covered by the typing at four-digit resolution. The investigation overall reported the following: While some public TCRs were present in many individuals, most TCR sequences turned up only very rarely across donors. The authors suggested that the approach could potentially be extended to other disease states and immunological phenotypes. A few of the identified cytomegalovirus-associated TCR beta chains were confirmed in vitro to be specific for cytomegalovirus antigens. The classifier was reported to diagnose cytomegalovirus status with high specificity and sensitivity in both the original and validation cohorts. The cohort was sequenced for TCR beta chains only, and without alpha or paired-chain data the features that could be detected were limited. Because HLA typing was unavailable for some donors at each locus, only the typed subset was used in association tests. Correlated functional status among segregating V segments might be attributable to linkage disequilibrium, but an unknown experimental factor could not be ruled out. Some IMGT-functional V segments, including TRBV6-2 and TRBV6-3, could not be distinguished by the 87-base-pair reads and were therefore excluded. According to a later analysis, most CMV-associated TCR beta chains appeared to be HLA-restricted, and the HLA associations seemed to be driven largely by CMV exposure. An association between a missense DCLRE1C variant and V-gene and J-gene trimming of TCR beta chains was found in a later genetic analysis and replicated in an independent cohort. A later analysis reported that several top co-occurrence clusters appeared linked to parvovirus B19, influenza, CMV and Epstein-Barr virus. At a false discovery rate of 0.05, a later analysis linked roughly 17,000 TCR beta sequences to specific HLA alleles. In the study, 164 TCR beta chains were listed as associated with cytomegalovirus. When HLA alleles, especially DR and DQ, strongly co-occurred, TCR associations were difficult to assign to individual alleles. A further reported finding was that TCR beta sequences accurately predicted the HLA-A and HLA-B alleles for most subjects in the first cohort. An earlier analysis of 587 of the donors showed that most TCR beta V segments appeared in productive rearrangements either about 87% or about 30% of the time, which broadly matched IMGT annotations. According to a later genetic analysis, donors in an Asian-associated ancestry cluster had fewer N-insertions in productive TCRs than the approximately 630-donor mean. A later analysis found that HLA-associated TCR beta chains were more clonally expanded and had lower generation probabilities than equally common non-associated chains. Presence/absence analyses assumed roughly uniform sequencing depth across donors, an assumption that may not hold. The only immune exposure information available for the cohort was CMV serostatus. A later analysis found that TCR association rates varied across HLA loci, with DRB1 alleles showing the most associated TCRs and HLA-C alleles the fewest. Because counts were too low, more than 15 rarely observed V segments, including chromosome 9 orphons, were left out of the earlier analysis of about 620 of the donors. The sequencing pipeline was judged likely to have produced a cluster of highly shared sequence variants as a technical artifact.

The cohort comprised 710 or so healthy bone marrow donors. At the time of sampling, every cohort member was nominally healthy, though immune exposures that went unrecorded were likely present. The donor tested CMV seropositive, placing the donor among the 290 or so seropositive members of the cohort. A peripheral blood sample was provided by each donor, and peripheral blood mononuclear cells were used for TCR beta sequencing. The Qiagen DNeasy Blood Extraction Kit was used to extract genomic DNA from the blood cell samples. Preparation of the library involved the immunoSEQ multiplex PCR assay. The multiplex PCR relied on a mix of 60 forward primers for TCR Vbeta segments and 13 reverse primers for TCR Jbeta segments. A multiplex PCR assay on genomic DNA amplified the CDR3 region of rearranged TCR beta genes. Amplified TCR beta libraries were sequenced as 87-base-pair reads on the Illumina HiSeq System. Per the authors' processing: Across the 500 to 700 repertoires, a later analysis counted some 80 million unique TCR beta chains, around 11 million of which were shared by at least two donors. A nearest-neighbor algorithm error-corrected the raw reads and collapsed the reads into unique sequences, merging closely related sequences to remove PCR and sequencing errors. To assign V, D and J gene segments, CDR3 sequences were aligned to IMGT reference sequences. Each retained sequence needed at least a six-nucleotide match to both a V gene segment and a J gene segment. A rearrangement was called productive if the CDR3 had no stop codons and remained in frame with V and J, and every other rearrangement was called non-productive. Following IMGT convention, CDR3 was defined as the stretch from the second conserved V-encoded cysteine up to the conserved J-encoded phenylalanine. The earlier analysis of 550 to 650 of the donors excluded any sequence lacking an unambiguous match to a single V gene segment. An earlier analysis of several hundred of the donors called V segments functional above 56.7% productive rearrangements and segregating when the between-donor standard deviation exceeded 5%. A statistical classification framework was built to diagnose cytomegalovirus status from the catalog of TCR beta chain sequences. In a later analysis, TCR nucleotide sequences were compared against IMGT/GENE-DB human TR gene sequences so that V and J genes could be assigned. A later analysis assigned CDR3 sequences and most-parsimonious VDJ recombination scenarios with the TCRdist pipeline. In a later analysis, every TCR beta chain was defined by the combination of its CDR3 amino acid sequence and its V-gene family, and reads without a unique V-gene family were dropped. To address suspected cross-contamination and a sequencing artifact, a later analysis removed a few hundred highly shared, low-generation-probability nucleotide sequences. In a later analysis, a clonal expansion index for each public chain was calculated from normalized within-repertoire ranks of inferred template counts. A later analysis computed generation probabilities with a VDJ recombination model fitted to out-of-frame rearrangements, and checked the results against IGoR. In a later analysis, TCR-TCR, TCR-HLA and TCR-CMV co-occurrence was scored with hypergeometric tests, and a repertoire-size bias correction was applied to TCR pairs. To estimate false discovery rates, a later analysis permuted the HLA or CMV assignments 20 times. In a later analysis, co-occurring TCRs were grouped using DBSCAN, and TCRdist sequence similarity was added for clustering within HLA-allele-positive subsets. Repertoires with fewer than 30,000 or more than 120,000 public chains were left out of co-occurrence clustering, as were a few repertoires with anomalous nucleotide sharing. The immuneACCESS repertoire file appears here via TCRdb, limited to in-frame rearrangements. These files lack a portion of the clones; in checked studies, under half of the deficit traces to unresolved V genes, and the cause of the others is not known. That table is the source of V, J and clone size, and D and trimming were worked out from the DNA. Within this sample are more than 95,000 clones, with less than 85% of them counted one time only. The ten most abundant clones make up roughly 9.6% of the sample.

The germline ends are 11 bases apart after V is trimmed by 5 bases and J by 7 bases. Its CDR3 holds 12 amino acids, cysteine through phenylalanine. The CDR3 DNA has 36 bases and is translated from base 1. CDR1 MNHEY and CDR2 SVGAGI are derived from the germline V gene. Worth noting for this clone: The clone's antigen remains unknown. The record has no base qualities; no much larger clone is one base away.

Sequencing was performed on PBMCs. The source is a man aged 30 to 45 in good health and CMV-seropositive. The chain links TRBV6-5 with TRBJ1-2; the D gene is not confidently resolved. The DNA reads TGTGCCAGCAGTGACGCTCGGAGTGGCTACACCTTC. It codes for CASSDARSGYTF.